The clone carrying this T cell receptor (beta chain) came up many times. Original handling: Building a distant-metastasis classifier for papillary thyroid cancer drew on CDR3 differences across clinicopathological groups. TCRdb re-called the PCR reads via MiXCR. These V and J calls derive from TCRdb rather than the authors' analysis. The sample holds around 45,000 clones, under 4% seen once. The data belong to a study of metastatic and nonmetastatic thyroid tumors. Each patient came to thyroid surgery without any prior treatment (of any kind). The CDR3 covers 15 residues. With V trimmed by 3 bases and J by 0 bases, 6 bases remained unmatched. Germline V lookup: CDR1 GTSNPN, CDR2 SVGIG (reference sequence).

This TCR was recovered from a female donor with papillary thyroid cancer or a benign thyroid nodule (not recorded which). Some clones in this sample may be carry-over from other donors' samples. The rearrangement links TRBV30 to TRBJ1-1, with 8 bases lining up with TRBD1. The sequenced sample consisted of blood. CDR3 in amino acids: CAWRTTGVMNTEAFF. The CDR3 bases are TGTGCCTGGAGAACGACAGGGGTCATGAACACTGAAGCTTTCTTT.